This T cell receptor (beta chain) derives from a study of blood T cell repertoires in COVID-19 (dated by TCRdb to the early 2020s). In the study overall: Samples from collaborators originated in the United States, Italy and Spain and spanned both the acute and convalescent phases of COVID-19. The dataset comprised deeply sampled blood TCRbeta repertoires from subjects exposed to, actively infected with, or recovered from COVID-19. Where available, HLA class I and class II types were obtained from metadata supplied by the sample provider rather than from assay-based typing. The repertoires were released in a freely available public database meant as a resource for research on the immune response to SARS-CoV-2. The sample metadata nearly always contained a de-identified subject ID, COVID-19 status, age in years and sex. The material from the prospective study consisted of cDNA or gDNA derived from T cells, B-cell-depleted T cells, or PBMCs. Samples came from the ongoing ImmuneRACE study (first 160 participants) plus 1,254 subjects from 6 global collaborators. What the authors observed across the whole study: How much clinical and demographic metadata was included differed by source and by participant, and the metadata was provided uncurated.

The table lists this clone with a count of one. Its cognate antigen has yet to be identified. Base qualities are not recorded, but no much larger clone differs from it by a single base. The germline V and J ends show losses of 1 base and 1 base respectively, and no gene match explains 5 bases of the junction. Measured from the cysteine to the phenylalanine, the CDR3 is 16 residues long. Only the CDR3 part of the read is kept: 48 bases, read in frame from the first base. Reading the germline V gene gives CDR1 SGHRS and CDR2 YFSETQ. TCRbeta CDR3 regions were amplified from genomic DNA by means of the immunoSEQ Assay, a bias-controlled multiplex PCR. On the study's bioinformatics: Nucleated cell counts per sample were estimated from amplification of reference gene primers within the assay. To quantify the absolute abundance of each unique TCRbeta CDR3 rearrangement, sequence reads were collapsed and filtered. For each sample, productive Simpson clonality was calculated as the square root of Simpson's diversity index across productive rearrangements. TCRdb obtained this table from immuneACCESS and retained in-frame rearrangements with V and J assigned. These tables miss some clones; where compared with another copy, unresolved V genes account for less than half of the shortfall, and the remainder is unexplained. For V, J and clone size, that table is used; D and trimming come from the DNA. Recorded for this sample are around 320,000 clones; 75% to 85% of them occurred a single time. Together, the top ten hold about 7% of the sample.

The collaborating institutions used their own protocols to collect whole blood in K2EDTA tubes. For TCRbeta analysis, collaborators shipped samples in one of three forms: frozen whole blood, isolated PBMCs, or DNA extracted from either of those sample types. The V and J segments used are TRBV5-1 and TRBJ2-3, with 8 bases in between that match TRBD1. Sequenced: peripheral blood. This sequence was found in a human donor in a cohort sampled during active COVID-19. The CDR3 region has the sequence CASSLIATGGTDTQYF. The DNA sequence follows: TGCGCCAGCAGCTTGATAGCGACAGGGGGCACAGATACGCAGTATTTT. The reference TRBV5-1 and TRBJ2-3 proteins fill in what lies around the CDR3, so the full variable domain reads KAGVTQTPRYLIKTRGQQVTLSCSPISGHRSVSWYQQTPGQGLQFLFEYFSETQRNKGNFPGRFSGRQFSNSRSEMNVSTLELGDSALYLCASSLIATGGTDTQYFGPGTRLTVL.